One TCR beta chain is described in this entry. The data were taken from a study of blood T cell repertoires in COVID-19. Looking at the study overall: Samples representing acute and convalescent COVID-19 were sourced from the United States, Italy and Spain. T cells, B-cell-depleted T cells, or PBMCs supplied cDNA or gDNA.

Germline assignment: CDR1 SQVTM and CDR2 ANQGSEA. The ends were cut back, 0 bases at V and 10 bases at J, with 13 bases in the middle. CDR3 length equals 13 residues. Per the original data handling: Using reference gene primer amplification, nucleated cell counts were estimated. Libraries were prepared by immunoSEQ multiplex PCR; TCRdb keeps only in-frame clonotypes and omits some of them. V, J and clone size were drawn from that table, and D and trimming were deduced from the DNA. The sample comprises 71,000 or so clones, 90% of which are singletons, and approximately 5% rests with the top ten. Sample: peripheral blood. This TCR came from a woman under 30 with acute or convalescent COVID-19. The chain carries TRBV29-1 and TRBJ2-1; tentatively, D is TRBD2 (6 bases). CDR3 region: CSVEDPRGGEQFF. In DNA, the CDR3 is TGCAGCGTTGAAGATCCTCGGGGAGGAGAGCAGTTCTTC.